This T cell receptor beta chain emerged from a study of shared clonotypes between healthy human individuals. Study-wide results and limits: Collection of samples was limited to blood; tissue repertoires likely differ. When naive CD4 clonotypes were compared across several donors, around 5% were shared.

Of note for this clone: Its antigen is currently unknown.

Original analysis: Filtering differed, since immunoSEQ gave only junction sequences and no quality scores. Using immunoSEQ multiplex PCR, the repertoire was profiled, and TCRdb retains in-frame clones only, with some absent. V, J and clone size reflect that table, while D and trimming were determined from the DNA. The table has 2,500,000 or so clones, just under 95% seen once. CDR3 length equals 14 residues. The germline CDR1 and CDR2 sequences are WNHNN and SYGVQD (reference sequence). V gave up 2 bases and J gave up 5 bases, with 12 bases separating them. Sequencing was performed on naive CD4+ T cells from PBMCs. Subset in this sample: CD45RA+ positively selected. The clonotype comes from a man younger than 30 in good health. Some clones in this sample may be carry-over from other donors' samples. This chain joins TRBV10-1 and TRBJ2-5; D ambiguous. The CDR3 spells CASSESVVGETQYF. As DNA, the CDR3 is TGCGCCAGCAGTGAGAGTGTGGTCGGTGAGACCCAGTACTTC.